Detailed here is one T cell receptor beta chain. Its antigen is currently unknown. Clones were sequenced by immunoSEQ multiplex PCR, and TCRdb holds only the in-frame ones, with some missing. The sample includes about 190,000 clones, about 94% seen only once; the top ten take 9.2%. The CDR3 is 14 amino acids. In germline, CDR1 is SGDLS, CDR2 YYNGEE. V shed 0 bases and J 10 bases; nucleotides not matched to a gene: 5. This entry is derived from a study of T cell responses to AZD1222 COVID-19 vaccine. The study, taken as a whole, reports: Baseline testing showed seropositivity in only a handful of AZD1222 recipients. The repertoires were collected only after the peak T cell response. Clonal diversity was possibly underestimated, and white British individuals and females predominated among donors.

The sequencing here drew on peripheral blood, taken on day 0 of AZD1222 vaccination. The TCR sequence derives from an adult in good health. The chain combines TRBV9 with TRBJ2-1, with 9 bases that match TRBD2. The CDR3 DNA sequence: TGTGCCAGCAGCGTAGGCGGGACTAGCCGCGAGCAGTTCTTC. Translated: CASSVGGTSREQFF.